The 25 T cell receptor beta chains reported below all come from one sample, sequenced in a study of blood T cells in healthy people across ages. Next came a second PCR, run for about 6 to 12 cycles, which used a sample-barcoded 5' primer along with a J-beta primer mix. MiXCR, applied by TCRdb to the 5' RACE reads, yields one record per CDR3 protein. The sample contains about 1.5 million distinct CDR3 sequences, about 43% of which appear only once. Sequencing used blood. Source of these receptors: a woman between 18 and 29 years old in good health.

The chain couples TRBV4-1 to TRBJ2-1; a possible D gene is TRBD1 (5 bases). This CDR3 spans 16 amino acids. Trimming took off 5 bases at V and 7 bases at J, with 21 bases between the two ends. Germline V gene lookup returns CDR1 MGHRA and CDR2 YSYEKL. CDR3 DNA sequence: TGCGCCAGCAGCGAACGTCCAGGGAATCCCCCGAATGAGCAGTTCTTC. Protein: CASSERPGNPPNEQFF.

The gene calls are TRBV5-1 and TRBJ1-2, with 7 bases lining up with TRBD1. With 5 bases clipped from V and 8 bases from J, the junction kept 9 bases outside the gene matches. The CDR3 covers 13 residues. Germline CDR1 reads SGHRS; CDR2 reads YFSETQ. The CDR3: CASRSARGEGYTF. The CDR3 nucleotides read TGCGCCAGCAGATCCGCCAGGGGGGAAGGCTACACCTTC.

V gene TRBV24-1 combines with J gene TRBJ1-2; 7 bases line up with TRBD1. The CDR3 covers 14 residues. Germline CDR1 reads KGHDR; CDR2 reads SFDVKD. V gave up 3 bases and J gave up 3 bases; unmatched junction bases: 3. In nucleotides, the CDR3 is TGTGCCACCAGTGATCAGGGGGAGTACTATGGCTACACCTTC. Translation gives CATSDQGEYYGYTF.

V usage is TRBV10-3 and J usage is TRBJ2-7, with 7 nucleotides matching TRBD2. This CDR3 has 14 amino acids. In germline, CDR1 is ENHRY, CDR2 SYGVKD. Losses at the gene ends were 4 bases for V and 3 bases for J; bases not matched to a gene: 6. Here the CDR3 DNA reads TGTGCCATCAGTGGACGGGGGGAGTTCTACGAGCAGTACTTC. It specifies CAISGRGEFYEQYF.

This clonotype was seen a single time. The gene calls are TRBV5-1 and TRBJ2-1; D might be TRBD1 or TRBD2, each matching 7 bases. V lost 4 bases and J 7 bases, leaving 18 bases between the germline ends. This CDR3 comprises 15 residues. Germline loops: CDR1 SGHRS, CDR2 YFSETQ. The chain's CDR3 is CASSPVGQGGNEQFF. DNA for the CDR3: TGCGCCAGCAGCCCGGTCGGTCAGGGGGGGAATGAGCAGTTCTTC.

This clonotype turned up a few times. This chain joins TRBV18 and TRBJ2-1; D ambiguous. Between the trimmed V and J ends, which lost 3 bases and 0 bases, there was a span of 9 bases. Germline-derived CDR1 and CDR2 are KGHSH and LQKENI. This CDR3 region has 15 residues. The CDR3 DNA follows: TGTGCCAGCTCACCTATTATTGACTCCTACAATGAGCAGTTCTTC. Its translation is CASSPIIDSYNEQFF.

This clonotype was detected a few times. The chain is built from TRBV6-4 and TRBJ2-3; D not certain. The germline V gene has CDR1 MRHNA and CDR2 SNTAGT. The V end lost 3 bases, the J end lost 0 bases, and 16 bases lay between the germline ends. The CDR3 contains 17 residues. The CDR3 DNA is TGTGCCAGCAGTGAATCCGAAGGTCCGACTAGCACAGATACGCAGTATTTT. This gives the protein CASSESEGPTSTDTQYF.

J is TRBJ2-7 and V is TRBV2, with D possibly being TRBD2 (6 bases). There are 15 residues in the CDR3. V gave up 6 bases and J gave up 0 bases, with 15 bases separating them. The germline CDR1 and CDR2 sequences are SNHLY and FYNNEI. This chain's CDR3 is CASREGSGNSYEQYF. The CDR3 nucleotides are TGTGCCAGCAGGGAGGGTTCGGGCAACTCCTACGAGCAGTACTTC.

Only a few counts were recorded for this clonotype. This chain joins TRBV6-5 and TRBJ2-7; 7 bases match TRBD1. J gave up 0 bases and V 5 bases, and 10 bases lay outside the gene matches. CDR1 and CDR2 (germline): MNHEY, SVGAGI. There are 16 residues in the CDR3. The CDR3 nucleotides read TGTGCCAGCAGTCCCCTCGGACAGGCCCTCTCCTACGAGCAGTACTTC. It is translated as CASSPLGQALSYEQYF.

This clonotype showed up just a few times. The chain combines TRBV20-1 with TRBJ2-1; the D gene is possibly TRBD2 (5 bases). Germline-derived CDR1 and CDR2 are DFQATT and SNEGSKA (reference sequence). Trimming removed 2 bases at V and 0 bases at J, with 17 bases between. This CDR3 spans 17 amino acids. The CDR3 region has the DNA TGCAGTGCTAGAAGAGACGAACGGGGTAGCTCCTACAATGAGCAGTTCTTC. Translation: CSARRDERGSSYNEQFF.

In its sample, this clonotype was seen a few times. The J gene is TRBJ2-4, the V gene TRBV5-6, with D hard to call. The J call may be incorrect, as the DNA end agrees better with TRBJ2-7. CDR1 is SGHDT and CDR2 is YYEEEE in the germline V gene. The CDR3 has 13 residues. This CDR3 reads CASSRQVRDEQYF. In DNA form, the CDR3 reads TGTGCCAGCAGCCGCCAAGTTAGGGACGAGCAGTACTTC.

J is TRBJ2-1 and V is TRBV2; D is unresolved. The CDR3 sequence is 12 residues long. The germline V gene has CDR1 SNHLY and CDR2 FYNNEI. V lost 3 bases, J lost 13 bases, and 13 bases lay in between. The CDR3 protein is CASSDAGGLQFF. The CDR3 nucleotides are TGTGCCAGCAGTGACGCCGGCGGATTACAGTTCTTC.

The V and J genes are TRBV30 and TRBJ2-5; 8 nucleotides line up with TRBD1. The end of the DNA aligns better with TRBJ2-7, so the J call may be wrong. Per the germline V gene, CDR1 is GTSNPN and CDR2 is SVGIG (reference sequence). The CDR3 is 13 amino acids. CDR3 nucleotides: TGTGCCTTGACAGGGGCCAGCCCTCACGAGCAGTACTTC. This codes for CALTGASPHEQYF.

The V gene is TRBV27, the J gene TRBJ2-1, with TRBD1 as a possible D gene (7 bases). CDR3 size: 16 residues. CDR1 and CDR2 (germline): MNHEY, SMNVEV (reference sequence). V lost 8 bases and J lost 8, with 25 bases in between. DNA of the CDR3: TGTGCCAGCTCCTCCCGGACAGGAGGGGATGGGCATGAGCAGTTCTTC. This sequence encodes CASSSRTGGDGHEQFF.

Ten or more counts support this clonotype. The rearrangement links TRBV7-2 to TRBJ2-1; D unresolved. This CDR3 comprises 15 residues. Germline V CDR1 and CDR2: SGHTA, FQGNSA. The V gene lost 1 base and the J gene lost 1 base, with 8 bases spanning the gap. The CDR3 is CASSLEHRSYNEQFF. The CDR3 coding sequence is TGTGCCAGCAGCTTAGAGCATAGGTCCTACAATGAGCAGTTCTTC.

CDR3 residues: CASSASYDRGRGYTF. As DNA, the CDR3 is TGTGCCAGCAGCGCTAGCTATGACAGGGGGCGAGGCTACACCTTC. The chain recombines TRBV2 with TRBJ1-2; TRBD1 matches 10 bases. CDR3 length: 15 residues. From germline, CDR1 is SNHLY and CDR2 FYNNEI. V was pared by 6 bases and J by 8 bases, with 12 bases of the junction left unmatched. Drawing the rest from reference TRBV2 and TRBJ1-2, the complete variable domain is EPEVTQTPSHQVTQMGQEVILRCVPISNHLYFYWYRQILGQKVEFLVSFYNNEISEKSEIFDDQFSVERPDGSNFTLKIRSTKLEDSAMYFCASSASYDRGRGYTFGSGTRLTVV.

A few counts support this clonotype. The CDR3 sequence: CASSLETETLYEQYF. The CDR3 DNA is TGTGCCAGCAGCTTGGAGACAGAGACCCTCTACGAGCAGTACTTC. The chain couples TRBV5-6 to TRBJ2-7; TRBD1 is a possible D gene (5 bases). Between the trimmed V and J ends, which lost 0 bases and 3 bases, there was a span of 13 bases. The CDR3 sequence is 15 residues long. Germline V lookup: CDR1 SGHDT, CDR2 YYEEEE. The variable domain in full, completed from reference TRBV5-6 and TRBJ2-7, reads DAGVTQSPTHLIKTRGQQVTLRCSPKSGHDTVSWYQQALGQGPQFIFQYYEEEERQRGNFPDRFSGHQFPNYSSELNVNALLLGDSALYLCASSLETETLYEQYFGPGTRLTVT.

The CDR3 coding sequence is TGTGCCAGCAGCTCTCCGACTAGCGGAGGGCTGGACGAGCAGTACTTC. It codes for CASSSPTSGGLDEQYF. The chain is built from TRBV7-9 and TRBJ2-7; 9 bases fit TRBD2. This CDR3 is built from 16 residues. Per the germline V gene, CDR1 is SEHNR and CDR2 is FQNEAQ (reference sequence). With 4 bases clipped from V and 5 bases from J, the junction kept 12 bases outside the gene matches.

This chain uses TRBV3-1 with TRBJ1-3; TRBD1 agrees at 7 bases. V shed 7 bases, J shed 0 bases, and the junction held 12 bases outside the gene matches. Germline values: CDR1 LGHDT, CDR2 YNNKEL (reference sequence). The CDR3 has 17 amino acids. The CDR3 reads CASTTWTGINSGNTIYF. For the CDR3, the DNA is TGTGCCAGCACAACTTGGACAGGAATAAACTCTGGAAACACCATATATTTT.

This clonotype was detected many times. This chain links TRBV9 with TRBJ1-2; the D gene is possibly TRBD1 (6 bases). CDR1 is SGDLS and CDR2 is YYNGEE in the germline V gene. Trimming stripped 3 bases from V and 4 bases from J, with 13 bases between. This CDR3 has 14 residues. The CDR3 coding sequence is TGTGCCAGCAGCGGAGGGACAAATTCCTATGGCTACACCTTC. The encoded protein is CASSGGTNSYGYTF.

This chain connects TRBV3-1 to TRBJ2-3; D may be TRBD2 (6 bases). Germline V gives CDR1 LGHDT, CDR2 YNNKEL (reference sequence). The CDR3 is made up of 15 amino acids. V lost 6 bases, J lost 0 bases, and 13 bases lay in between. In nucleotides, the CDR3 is TGTGCCAGCAGTACGGGACTTACTAGCACAGATACGCAGTATTTT. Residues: CASSTGLTSTDTQYF.

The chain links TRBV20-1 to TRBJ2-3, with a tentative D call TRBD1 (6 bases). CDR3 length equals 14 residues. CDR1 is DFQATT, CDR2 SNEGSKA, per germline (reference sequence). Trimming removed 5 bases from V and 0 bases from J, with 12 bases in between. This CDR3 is CSAGQQPSTDTQYF. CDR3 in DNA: TGCAGTGCTGGACAGCAACCTAGCACAGATACGCAGTATTTT.

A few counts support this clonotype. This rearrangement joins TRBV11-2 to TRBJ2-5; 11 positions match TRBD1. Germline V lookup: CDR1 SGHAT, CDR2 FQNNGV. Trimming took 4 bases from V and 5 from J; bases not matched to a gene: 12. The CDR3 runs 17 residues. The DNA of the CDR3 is TGTGCCAGCAGCTCTGGACAGGGGGCGATTACGAGGGAGACCCAGTACTTC. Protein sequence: CASSSGQGAITRETQYF.

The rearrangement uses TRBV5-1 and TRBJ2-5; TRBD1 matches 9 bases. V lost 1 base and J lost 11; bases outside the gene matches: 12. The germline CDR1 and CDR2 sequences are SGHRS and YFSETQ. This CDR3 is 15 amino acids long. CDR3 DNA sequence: TGCGCCAGCAGCTTGAGGGACAGGGCCTACAATGAGCAGTACTTC. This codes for CASSLRDRAYNEQYF.

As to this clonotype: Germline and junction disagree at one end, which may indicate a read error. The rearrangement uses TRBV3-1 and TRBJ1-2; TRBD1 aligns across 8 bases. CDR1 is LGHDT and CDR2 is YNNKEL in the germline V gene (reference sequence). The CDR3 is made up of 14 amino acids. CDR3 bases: TGTGCCAGCAGCGCCCGGGACAGGAACTATGGCTGCACCTTC. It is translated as CASSARDRNYGCTF.